These 8 T cell receptor beta chains originate from one sample sequenced in a study of PD-1 blockade in mismatch repair-deficient tumors. Method: immunoSEQ multiplex PCR; TCRdb's copy keeps in-frame clones and lacks some. The profile covers 75,000 to 80,000 clones, with about 82% appearing a single time and around 5.1% taken by the ten largest. The sequencing here drew on peripheral blood, taken 44 weeks after starting pembrolizumab. Every receptor here comes from an adult with mismatch repair-deficient cancer.

This sequence joins TRBV2 and TRBJ2-1; TRBD2 might be the D (5 bases). The CDR3 sequence is 11 residues long. The V gene lost 10 bases and the J gene lost 6 bases, with 10 bases spanning the gap. Looked up from germline, CDR1 is SNHLY and CDR2 is FYNNEI. The CDR3 spells CAIQRGNEQFF. The CDR3 DNA reads as TGTGCCATCCAACGGGGCAATGAGCAGTTCTTC.

This clone came up a few times. The CDR3 here is CASSFQGSSTEAFF. Written as DNA, the CDR3 is TGCGCCAGCAGCTTTCAGGGCTCCTCCACTGAAGCTTTCTTT. This chain uses TRBV5-1 with TRBJ1-1; perhaps TRBD1 as D (5 bases). This CDR3 region has 14 residues. Trimming cost V 2 bases and J 4 bases, with 12 bases left between them. Looked up from germline, CDR1 is SGHRS and CDR2 is YFSETQ. The variable domain in full, completed from reference TRBV5-1 and TRBJ1-1, reads KAGVTQTPRYLIKTRGQQVTLSCSPISGHRSVSWYQQTPGQGLQFLFEYFSETQRNKGNFPGRFSGRQFSNSRSEMNVSTLELGDSALYLCASSFQGSSTEAFFGQGTRLTVV.

V and J are TRBV25-1 and TRBJ1-1; D not resolved. Deletions cut 4 bases from V and 2 bases from J, with 11 bases between. CDR1 and CDR2 from the germline V gene are MGHDK and SYGVNS. The CDR3 has 14 amino acids. The CDR3 DNA sequence: TGTGCCAGCAGTGGCCGGACGGCAAACACTGAAGCTTTCTTT. It is translated as CASSGRTANTEAFF.

This clone was detected only a few times. The DNA of the CDR3 is TGTGCCAGCAGAGGCAGGGATACGCAGTATTTT. It translates to CASRGRDTQYF. This chain links TRBV7-6 with TRBJ2-3; D gene unclear. There are 11 residues in the CDR3. The V gene's germline CDR1 is SGHVS and CDR2 FNYEAQ. V was trimmed by 6 bases and J by 6 bases, leaving 7 bases between them.

V is TRBV5-1 and J is TRBJ2-5, with D possibly being TRBD1 (6 bases). The DNA matches TRBJ2-7 better at its end, which makes the J call doubtful. The CDR3 runs 11 residues. CDR1 is SGHRS, CDR2 YFSETQ, per germline. CDR3 nucleotide sequence: TGCGCCAGCAGCTCAGGGGACGAGCAGTACTTC. Translated: CASSSGDEQYF.

The chain is built from TRBV5-4 and TRBJ1-1, with D unclear. Trimming left V 6 bases short and J 1 base short, with 16 bases between. The germline gives CDR1 SGHNT, CDR2 YYREEE (reference sequence). The CDR3 loop spans 15 amino acids. CDR3 sequence reads: CASNLDGRPNTEAFF. CDR3 DNA: TGTGCCAGCAACCTGGACGGGCGACCGAACACTGAAGCTTTCTTT.

CDR3 sequence (DNA): TGTGCCTGGAATGACAGGGGTGGCTACACCTTC. Amino acids: CAWNDRGGYTF. This chain joins TRBV30 and TRBJ1-2; 8 bases match TRBD1. Trimming removed 4 bases from V and 7 bases from J; junction bases left unmatched: 2. Germline CDR1 GTSNPN, CDR2 SVGIG (reference sequence). CDR3 size: 11 residues.

The chain joins TRBV5-1 to TRBJ2-2, with TRBD2 identical over 12 bases. Germline assignment: CDR1 SGHRS and CDR2 YFSETQ. The CDR3 runs to 17 residues. The V gene end was trimmed by 2 bases and the J gene end by 3 bases; junction bases not matched to a gene: 5. The CDR3 here is CASSFGLAGSYTGELFF. In DNA, the CDR3 is TGCGCCAGCAGCTTCGGACTAGCGGGATCCTACACCGGGGAGCTGTTTTTT.